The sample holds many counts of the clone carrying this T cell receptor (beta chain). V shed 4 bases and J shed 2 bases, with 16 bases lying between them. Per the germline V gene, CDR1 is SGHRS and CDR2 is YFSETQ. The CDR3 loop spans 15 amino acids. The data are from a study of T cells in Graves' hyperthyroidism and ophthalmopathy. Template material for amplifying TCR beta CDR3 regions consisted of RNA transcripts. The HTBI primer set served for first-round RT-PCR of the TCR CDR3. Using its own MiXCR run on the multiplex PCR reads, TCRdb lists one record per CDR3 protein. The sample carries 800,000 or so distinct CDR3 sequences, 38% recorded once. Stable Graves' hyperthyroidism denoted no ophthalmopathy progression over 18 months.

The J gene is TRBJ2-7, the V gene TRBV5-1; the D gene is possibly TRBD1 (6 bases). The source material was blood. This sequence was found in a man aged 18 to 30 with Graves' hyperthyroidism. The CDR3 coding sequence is TGCGCCAGCAGCACTACCCCAGGGGTGACCTACGAGCAGTACTTC. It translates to CASSTTPGVTYEQYF.